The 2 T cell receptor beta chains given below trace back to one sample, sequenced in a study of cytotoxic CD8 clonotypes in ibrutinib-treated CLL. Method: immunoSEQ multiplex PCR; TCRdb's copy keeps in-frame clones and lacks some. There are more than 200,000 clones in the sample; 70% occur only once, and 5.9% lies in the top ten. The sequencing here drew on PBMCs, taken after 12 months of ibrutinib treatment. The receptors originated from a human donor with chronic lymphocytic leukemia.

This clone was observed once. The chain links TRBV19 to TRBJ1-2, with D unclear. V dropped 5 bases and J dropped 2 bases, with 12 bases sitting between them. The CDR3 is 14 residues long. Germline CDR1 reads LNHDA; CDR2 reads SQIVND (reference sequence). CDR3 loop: CASSFWQTNYGYTF. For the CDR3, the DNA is TGTGCCAGTAGTTTTTGGCAGACCAACTATGGCTACACCTTC.

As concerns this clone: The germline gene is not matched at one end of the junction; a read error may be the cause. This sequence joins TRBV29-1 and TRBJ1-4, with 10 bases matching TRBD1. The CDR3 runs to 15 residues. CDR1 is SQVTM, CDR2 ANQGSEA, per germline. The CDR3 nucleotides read TGCAGCGCCAGGACCGGGACAGGGGTTGGTGAAAAACTGCTTTTT. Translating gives CSARTGTGVGEKLLF.